The 18 T cell receptor beta chains listed next were all sequenced from one sample in a study of blood T cells in healthy people across ages. Primers used in a second PCR of about 6 to 11 cycles were a sample-barcoded 5' primer and a J-beta primer mix. In TCRdb, the 5' RACE reads were re-called with MiXCR into one record per CDR3 protein. The data hold hundreds of thousands of distinct CDR3 sequences, with around 49% observed a single time. Sample: blood. These receptors all come from a woman in her sixties or seventies in good health.

This clonotype appeared many times. This chain links TRBV4-2 with TRBJ2-7; D possibly matches TRBD1 or TRBD2 (5 bases each). The CDR3 length is 13 residues. Between the trimmed V and J ends, which lost 3 bases and 1 base, there was a span of 7 bases. Germline values: CDR1 LGHNA, CDR2 YNFKEQ. The CDR3 is CASSQGPSYEQYF. The CDR3 bases are TGTGCCAGCAGCCAGGGACCATCCTACGAGCAGTACTTC.

This clonotype was counted only a few times. The genes are TRBV6-2 or TRBV6-3 and TRBJ1-2; D unclear. The CDR3 consists of 11 residues. CDR1 is MNHEY, CDR2 SVGEGT, per germline. Trimming cost V 4 bases and J 8 bases, with 8 bases left between them. CDR3 DNA: TGTGCCAGCAGTTCATCCCGCGGCTACACCTTC. This gives the protein CASSSSRGYTF.

This clonotype was counted a few times. The rearrangement links TRBV29-1 to TRBJ2-7; 12 bases fit TRBD2. The CDR3 contains 15 residues. With 3 bases clipped from V and 6 bases from J, the junction kept 9 bases outside the gene matches. Germline CDR1 SQVTM, CDR2 ANQGSEA. Here the CDR3 reads CSVEASGRAKTEQYF. CDR3 DNA sequence: TGCAGCGTTGAGGCTAGCGGGAGGGCCAAGACCGAGCAGTACTTC.

The J gene is TRBJ1-5, the V gene TRBV24-1; tentatively, D is TRBD1 (6 bases). The CDR3 covers 16 residues. The germline V gene has CDR1 KGHDR and CDR2 SFDVKD. Trimming shortened V by 3 bases and J by 2 bases, and 13 bases separated the two germline ends. This CDR3 is CATSDAQGFGNQPQHF. In nucleotides, the CDR3 is TGTGCCACCAGTGATGCACAGGGTTTTGGCAATCAGCCCCAGCATTTT.

CDR3 protein: CASSQAGSPLHF. The DNA for the CDR3 is TGTGCCAGCAGCCAAGCTGGATCACCCCTCCACTTT. This chain uses TRBV3-1 with TRBJ1-6; D is unresolved. In germline, CDR1 is LGHDT, CDR2 YNNKEL (reference sequence). The V end lost 1 base, the J end lost 10 bases, and 5 bases lay between the germline ends. This CDR3 is 12 amino acids long.

With regard to this clonotype: One end of the junction does not line up with germline, which may come from a read error. The chain links TRBV2 to TRBJ2-7; D is uncertain. The CDR3 consists of 13 residues. Germline loops: CDR1 SNHLY, CDR2 FYNNEI. The CDR3 spells CASSEWGPYGQYF. CDR3 DNA sequence: TGTGCCAGCAGTGAGTGGGGTCCCTACGGGCAGTACTTC.

This clonotype was seen at least ten times. The gene calls are TRBV29-1 and TRBJ1-2; D call uncertain. The CDR3 loop spans 12 amino acids. Between the trimmed V and J ends, which lost 1 base and 2 bases, there was a span of 5 bases. Germline CDR1 is SQVTM and CDR2 is ANQGSEA. CDR3 protein: CSVEGQNYGYTF. The CDR3 region has the DNA TGCAGCGTTGAAGGACAAAACTATGGCTACACCTTC.

This clonotype was seen a handful of times. The chain combines TRBV4-3 with TRBJ2-1; 11 bases map to TRBD2. V lost 0 bases, J lost 12 bases, and 4 bases stayed unmatched. Germline V CDR1 and CDR2: LGHNA, YSLEER. The CDR3 has 14 residues. In DNA, the CDR3 is TGCGCCAGCAGCCAAGATTGGCTAGCGGGAGGGCAGTTCTTC. Translated, it gives CASSQDWLAGGQFF.

The V and J genes are TRBV3-1 and TRBJ1-2, with D unresolved. The V end lost 3 bases, the J end lost 5 bases, and 7 bases lay between the germline ends. Germline CDR1 and CDR2: LGHDT and YNNKEL (reference sequence). The CDR3 sequence is 12 residues long. The CDR3 bases are TGTGCCAGCAGCCAGGCAGAGTATGGCTACACCTTC. Its protein is CASSQAEYGYTF.

The rearrangement uses TRBV2 and TRBJ2-1; tentatively, D is TRBD1 or TRBD2 (6 bases each). Germline V lookup: CDR1 SNHLY, CDR2 FYNNEI. Trimming shortened V by 6 bases and J by 4 bases, and 19 bases separated the two germline ends. There are 16 residues in the CDR3. The CDR3 DNA is TGTGCCAGCAGCGTTAGGGGGACGGGAGAGTACAATGAGCAGTTCTTC. It is translated as CASSVRGTGEYNEQFF. The full variable domain, with the rest looked up from reference TRBV2 and TRBJ2-1, is EPEVTQTPSHQVTQMGQEVILRCVPISNHLYFYWYRQILGQKVEFLVSFYNNEISEKSEIFDDQFSVERPDGSNFTLKIRSTKLEDSAMYFCASSVRGTGEYNEQFFGPGTRLTVL.

The gene calls are TRBV15 and TRBJ2-7; D unresolved. CDR3 length: 14 residues. The V end lost 0 bases, the J end lost 6 bases, and 12 bases lay between the germline ends. Germline CDR1 and CDR2: LNHNV and YYDKDF (reference sequence). In nucleotides, the CDR3 is TGTGCCACCAGCAGAGATATGGGTTCCCCCGAGCAGTACTTC. Translation: CATSRDMGSPEQYF.

The genes are TRBV28 and TRBJ2-4, with 9 bases identical to TRBD1. Germline assignment: CDR1 MDHEN and CDR2 SYDVKM. V shed 6 bases, J shed 5 bases, and the junction held 8 bases outside the gene matches. The CDR3 runs to 15 residues. The chain's CDR3 is CASSRPGQGENIQYF. The CDR3 DNA reads as TGTGCCAGCAGCCGGCCGGGACAGGGCGAAAACATTCAGTACTTC.

This clonotype was seen a few times. CDR3 loop: CASSFRPYEQYF. In DNA, the CDR3 is TGTGCCAGCAGCTTCAGACCGTACGAGCAGTACTTC. The chain recombines TRBV7-2 with TRBJ2-7; D is undetermined. Trimming pared 3 bases from V and 4 bases from J, leaving 7 bases between. The length of the CDR3 is 12 residues. Germline CDR1 and CDR2: SGHTA and FQGNSA.

CDR3 region: CASSQQGRRFF. The CDR3 DNA sequence: TGTGCCAGCAGCCAACAGGGCCGTCGGTTCTTC. The V and J genes are TRBV3-1 and TRBJ2-1, with D possibly TRBD1 on 5 matching bases. The CDR3 covers 11 residues. Per germline, CDR1 LGHDT and CDR2 YNNKEL (reference sequence). V lost 2 bases to trimming and J lost 15 bases, with 11 bases between them.

In its sample, this clonotype was seen a few times. The rearrangement uses TRBV25-1 and TRBJ2-2, with 9 bases aligning to TRBD1. The length of the CDR3 is 17 residues. After removal of 1 base from V and 7 bases from J, the junction contained 10 bases not matched to a gene. Germline values: CDR1 MGHDK, CDR2 SYGVNS. CDR3 protein: CASSELRRGQGFGELFF. As DNA, the CDR3 is TGTGCCAGCAGTGAATTACGGAGGGGACAGGGTTTCGGGGAGCTGTTTTTT.

This clonotype was observed a few times. The chain employs TRBV29-1 and TRBJ1-5; 8 nucleotides agree with TRBD1. The CDR3 length is 12 residues. Trimming took 7 bases from V and 6 from J; bases not matched to a gene: 5. Germline V gives CDR1 SQVTM, CDR2 ANQGSEA. The CDR3 loop reads CSAGTGVQPQHF. The CDR3 DNA sequence: TGCAGCGCCGGGACAGGCGTTCAGCCCCAGCATTTT. The full variable domain, in which reference TRBV29-1 and TRBJ1-5 provide the parts outside the CDR3, is SAVISQKPSRDICQRGTSLTIQCQVDSQVTMMFWYRQQPGQSLTLIATANQGSEATYESGFVIDKFPISRPNLTFSTLTVSNMSPEDSSIYLCSAGTGVQPQHFGDGTRLSIL.

The V and J genes are TRBV6-6 and TRBJ2-7; 11 positions agree with TRBD2. There are 14 residues in the CDR3. Germline lookup yields CDR1 MNHNY and CDR2 SVGAGI (reference sequence). Germline trimming cut 4 bases from V and 4 bases from J; bases unmatched to any gene: 3. Written as DNA, the CDR3 is TGTGCCAGCAGTTTTAGCGGGAGGGCGTACGAGCAGTACTTC. Translating it yields CASSFSGRAYEQYF.

J is TRBJ2-1 and V is TRBV19; 7 bases are a match to TRBD2. CDR3 length: 16 amino acids. Germline-derived CDR1 and CDR2 are LNHDA and SQIVND (reference sequence). The junction had 12 bases not matched to a gene; V was cut back by 1 base and J by 9 bases. The CDR3 region is CASSIVTASGRVEQFF. The CDR3, as DNA: TGTGCCAGTAGTATAGTGACGGCTAGCGGACGTGTTGAGCAGTTCTTC.